This T cell receptor beta chain was captured in a study of shared clonotypes between healthy human individuals. Whole-study context: Sampling drew on donors who were two women and a few men aged 18 to 49. Broader study findings: Across a handful of donors, naive CD4 shared roughly 5%, naive CD8 3% to 3.5%, memory CD4 more than 2%, memory CD8 roughly 0.37%.

As regards this clone: The antigen remains unidentified. In the same sample, other DNA sequences code for this CDR3.

Naivety among CD8 cells was defined by CD45RO negativity and positive CCR7 selection, thereby excluding terminally differentiated effector memory CD45RA+ cells. For each subset, genomic DNA was distributed in equal portions over several immunoSEQ plates. Generated by immunoSEQ multiplex PCR, the TCRdb table keeps only in-frame clones and is missing some. In the table there are approximately 2,200,000 clones, 85% to 95% of which are singletons. The material sequenced was naive CD8+ T cells from PBMCs. The TCR sequence derives from a man between 18 and 29 years old in good health. Some clones in this sample may be carry-over from other donors' samples.

CDR3 sequence reads: CASSIGGLNTEAFF. CDR3 nucleotide sequence: TGTGCCAGTAGTATAGGGGGGTTGAACACTGAAGCTTTCTTT. V usage is TRBV19 and J usage is TRBJ1-1; a possible D gene is TRBD1 (5 bases). CDR1 and CDR2 from the germline V gene are LNHDA and SQIVND (reference sequence). V was pared by 1 base and J by 0 bases, with 6 bases between. CDR3 size: 14 residues. The whole variable domain, filled in from reference TRBV19 and TRBJ1-1, reads DGGITQSPKYLFRKEGQNVTLSCEQNLNHDAMYWYRQDPGQGLRLIYYSQIVNDFQKGDIAEGYSVSREKKESFPLTVTSAQKNPTAFYLCASSIGGLNTEAFFGQGTRLTVV.